The 5 T cell receptor beta chains given below trace back to one sample, sequenced in a study of shared clonotypes between healthy human individuals. Method: immunoSEQ multiplex PCR; TCRdb's copy keeps in-frame clones and lacks some. Here the sample spans 2.3 million or so clones, just over 90% being singletons. The specimen was naive CD4+ T cells from PBMCs. Subset here: CD45RA+ positively selected. The source of these receptors is a man aged 18 to 30 in good health. Some clones in this sample may be carry-over from other donors' samples.

The V and J genes are TRBV9 and TRBJ1-2; 9 nucleotides line up with TRBD1. V lost 4 bases to trimming and J lost 5 bases; unmatched junction nucleotides: 9. The CDR3 is 15 amino acids. The germline V gene has CDR1 SGDLS and CDR2 YYNGEE. The CDR3 is CASSQPGGQGYGYTF. In nucleotides, the CDR3 is TGTGCCAGCAGCCAGCCCGGCGGACAGGGGTATGGCTACACCTTC. The whole variable domain, filled in from reference TRBV9 and TRBJ1-2, reads DSGVTQTPKHLITATGQRVTLRCSPRSGDLSVYWYQQSLDQGLQFLIQYYNGEERAKGNILERFSAQQFPDLHSELNLSSLELGDSALYFCASSQPGGQGYGYTFGSGTRLTVV.

This clone appeared a single time. J is TRBJ1-5 and V is TRBV5-1, with D tentatively TRBD1 (5 bases). V lost 4 bases and J 6 bases, leaving 17 bases between the germline ends. Germline lookup yields CDR1 SGHRS and CDR2 YFSETQ. This CDR3 spans 15 amino acids. CDR3 bases: TGCGCCAGCAGCCGGGACGCGCAGGGCGGTCAGCCCCAGCATTTT. Translation gives CASSRDAQGGQPQHF.

The rearrangement joins TRBV7-3 to TRBJ2-2; maybe TRBD1 (6 bases). The CDR3 loop spans 13 amino acids. V was cut by 6 bases and J by 13 bases, with 18 bases left in between. In germline, CDR1 is SGHTA, CDR2 FQGTGA. The CDR3 nucleotides are TGTGCCAGCAGTGGGACAAGGGGTAGTCGGCTGTTTTTT. Translation: CASSGTRGSRLFF.

The chain carries TRBV5-1 and TRBJ2-2, with 9 positions matching TRBD2. Germline V lookup: CDR1 SGHRS, CDR2 YFSETQ. Trimming took 0 bases from V and 8 from J; bases not matched to a gene: 5. This CDR3 contains 15 residues. The CDR3 protein is CASSLAGTSRGELFF. The CDR3 DNA is TGCGCCAGCAGCTTGGCCGGGACTAGCCGGGGGGAGCTGTTTTTT.

The chain is built from TRBV29-1 and TRBJ2-1; 7 bases align to TRBD2. The CDR3 runs to 15 residues. The junction had 9 bases not matched to a gene; V was cut back by 7 bases and J by 0 bases. In germline, CDR1 is SQVTM, CDR2 ANQGSEA. The CDR3 DNA follows: TGCAGCGGCCTACTAGCGAGTAGCTCCTACAATGAGCAGTTCTTC. Residues: CSGLLASSSYNEQFF.